This T cell receptor (beta chain) was sequenced for a study of T cell repertoires in cytomegalovirus infection. The wider study: Used in the study were CMV epitopes, some recently identified and HLA-C-restricted, others well-studied and HLA-B-restricted. Signatures in public TCR beta sequences pointed to both CMV infection and matching HLA type.

As regards this clonotype: The antigen remains undetermined.

TCRdb recomputed calls from the reads with MiXCR, one row per CDR3 protein. The repertoire holds roughly 860,000 distinct CDR3 sequences, with approximately 32% as singletons. Findings and caveats of the study: Identification of carriers of CMV plus the relevant HLA was performed using cumulative public TCR beta family frequency.

Trimming removed 4 bases from V and 7 bases from J; junction bases left unmatched: 9. This CDR3 has 14 residues. Per germline, CDR1 SGDLS and CDR2 YYNGEE. The sample consisted of cultured CD8+ T cells from PBMCs, taken from culture after CMV antigen stimulation. The chain has TRBV9 and TRBJ2-5; 8 bases map to TRBD2. The receptor was isolated from a human donor in good health (CMV status not recorded). Some clones in this sample may be carry-over from other donors' samples. CDR3 protein: CASSTSGGLGTQYF. The CDR3 bases are TGTGCCAGCAGCACCAGCGGGGGCCTTGGGACCCAGTACTTC.